This T cell receptor (beta chain) was profiled in a study of PD-1 blockade in classical Hodgkin lymphoma. Measured with immunoSEQ multiplex PCR; TCRdb has only the in-frame clones, and not every one. The sample lists around 90,000 clones, around 80% occurring once. Indicated time point: cycle 4 day 1 (C4D1), after more than 5 weeks of nivolumab. There was relapse after autologous stem cell transplantation in every patient, and there was variation in brentuximab vedotin exposure. Under best response, outcomes were complete response, partial response or progressive disease. Notes on this clone: Its matching antigen is unknown.

Findings of the study overall: Sources of repertoire differences remain undefined, possibly disease activity or prior therapy. Newly diagnosed and completely responding patients shared comparable baseline diversity. CD8+ TCR diversity did not rise significantly by C4D1, unlike CD4+.

V was shortened by 1 base and J by 7 bases, with 4 bases between the two germline ends. Per germline, CDR1 GTSNPN and CDR2 SVGIG (reference sequence). The CDR3 runs 11 residues. V and J are TRBV30 and TRBJ2-2, with D unresolved. This material consisted of peripheral blood mononuclear cells (PBMCs), taken before the fourth cycle of nivolumab. The receptor was isolated from a human donor with classical Hodgkin lymphoma. The CDR3 reads CAWSGNGELFF. In DNA form, the CDR3 reads TGTGCCTGGAGTGGAAACGGGGAGCTGTTTTTT.